Presented here are 12 T cell receptor beta chains from one specimen sequenced in a study of blood T cell repertoires in COVID-19. Profiled with immunoSEQ multiplex PCR; TCRdb holds only in-frame clones, not every one. Altogether over 200,000 clones are present, 87% being singletons, with the ten largest covering under 2.5%. The specimen sequenced was peripheral blood. Every receptor here comes from a middle-aged man with active or convalescent COVID-19.

The rearrangement uses TRBV27 and TRBJ2-2; perhaps TRBD2 as D (6 bases). The CDR3 sequence is 15 residues long. Germline V gene data show CDR1 as MNHEY and CDR2 as SMNVEV (reference sequence). V was trimmed by 5 bases and J by 2 bases, leaving 12 bases between them. The CDR3 region is CASSPGLTNTGELFF. The DNA of the CDR3 is TGTGCCAGCAGTCCGGGACTGACAAACACCGGGGAGCTGTTTTTT.

The chain carries TRBV11-2 and TRBJ2-2; D might be TRBD2 (6 bases). Germline V CDR1 and CDR2: SGHAT, FQNNGV. With 1 base removed from V and 9 bases from J, the gap between germline ends came to 9 bases. This CDR3 is built from 13 residues. CDR3 region: CASSLVEGRELFF. Here the CDR3 DNA reads TGTGCCAGCAGCTTAGTGGAGGGCCGGGAGCTGTTTTTT.

The V and J genes are TRBV7-9 and TRBJ1-2; 8 bases align to TRBD1. From germline, CDR1 is SEHNR and CDR2 FQNEAQ (reference sequence). This CDR3 contains 12 residues. J lost 4 bases, V lost 5 bases, and 0 bases had no gene match. The CDR3 DNA sequence: TGTGCCAGCAGCACAGGGGGCTATGGCTACACCTTC. Encoded protein: CASSTGGYGYTF.

The chain couples TRBV7-2 to TRBJ1-5, with 8 positions matching TRBD1. CDR3 length equals 16 residues. The V gene end was trimmed by 5 bases and the J gene end by 0 bases; junction bases not matched to a gene: 6. Germline V lookup: CDR1 SGHTA, CDR2 FQGNSA. CDR3 residues: CASSLQGALSNQPQHF. CDR3 sequence (DNA): TGTGCCAGCAGCCTCCAGGGGGCGCTTAGCAATCAGCCCCAGCATTTT.

The chain joins TRBV30 to TRBJ1-4, with D maybe TRBD1 (5 bases). This CDR3 has 15 residues. V gave up 1 base and J gave up 6 bases, with 15 bases separating them. Germline-derived CDR1 and CDR2 are GTSNPN and SVGIG (reference sequence). The CDR3 sequence: CAWSGVRGTDEKLFF. CDR3 in DNA: TGTGCCTGGAGTGGCGTTAGGGGTACTGATGAAAAACTGTTTTTT.

Note on this clone: This sample also contains other DNA sequences that code for the same CDR3. The chain has TRBV6-1 and TRBJ1-2, with TRBD1 as a possible D gene (6 bases). CDR3 size: 13 residues. The germline gives CDR1 MNHNS, CDR2 SASEGT. V gave up 2 bases and J gave up 2 bases, with 6 bases separating them. In DNA form, the CDR3 reads TGTGCCAGCAGTGAAACAGGGAACTATGGCTACACCTTC. This codes for CASSETGNYGYTF.

Of note for this clone: At one end, the junction sequence differs from germline, possibly due to a read error. The chain combines TRBV4-2 with TRBJ1-6; 7 bases are shared with TRBD1. Per germline, CDR1 LGHNA and CDR2 YNFKEQ. The length of the CDR3 is 12 residues. In nucleotides, the CDR3 is TGTGCCAGCAGCCAGACAGGGTCCGCTCTTCTTTTT. This codes for CASSQTGSALLF.

The chain uses TRBV11-2 and TRBJ2-7, with TRBD2 as a possible D gene (5 bases). This CDR3 is built from 15 residues. Germline V gene sequence: CDR1 SGHAT, CDR2 FQNNGV. Trimming took off 1 base at V and 0 bases at J, with 10 bases between the two ends. The CDR3 here is CASSLGPGSSYEQYF. The DNA for the CDR3 is TGTGCCAGCAGCTTAGGCCCGGGGAGCTCCTACGAGCAGTACTTC.

J is TRBJ2-2 and V is TRBV7-2; perhaps TRBD1 as D (6 bases). Germline values: CDR1 SGHTA, CDR2 FQGNSA. Trimming left V 1 base short and J 0 bases short, with 9 bases between. CDR3 size: 16 residues. CDR3 sequence reads: CASSLVAGANTGELFF. CDR3 DNA sequence: TGTGCCAGCAGCTTAGTTGCAGGGGCGAACACCGGGGAGCTGTTTTTT.

This chain connects TRBV7-6 to TRBJ2-1, with 9 bases that match TRBD2. The CDR3 contains 16 residues. With V trimmed by 0 bases and J by 7 bases, 7 bases remained unmatched. Germline V CDR1 and CDR2: SGHVS, FNYEAQ. The CDR3 sequence is CASSLAQGGRANEQFF. Written as DNA, the CDR3 is TGTGCCAGCAGCTTAGCGCAGGGCGGGAGGGCTAATGAGCAGTTCTTC.

The rearrangement links TRBV28 to TRBJ1-1, with 8 bases aligning to TRBD1. The CDR3 consists of 14 residues. Germline V gene sequence: CDR1 MDHEN, CDR2 SYDVKM. V lost 5 bases, J lost 4 bases, and 6 bases stayed unmatched. CDR3 residues: CASSPQTGVTEAFF. In nucleotides, the CDR3 is TGTGCCAGCAGTCCCCAGACAGGGGTCACTGAAGCTTTCTTT.

The chain uses TRBV13 and TRBJ2-2, with 11 bases aligning to TRBD2. CDR3 length: 17 residues. The germline gives CDR1 PRHDT, CDR2 FYEKMQ (reference sequence). Trimming removed 4 bases from V and 0 bases from J; junction bases left unmatched: 4. In nucleotides, the CDR3 is TGTGCCAGCAGCTCCACTAGCGGGAGCGCGAACACCGGGGAGCTGTTTTTT. Amino acid sequence: CASSSTSGSANTGELFF.